A single sample is the source of the 24 T cell receptor beta chains below, sequenced in a study of beta chain features in type 1 diabetes. What was sequenced were expressed TCRB transcripts, since all of the isolated RNA had been reverse transcribed. The data were produced by immunoSEQ multiplex PCR, yet TCRdb's version contains in-frame clones alone and is incomplete. The table has hundreds of thousands of clones, roughly an eighth seen once. The material sequenced was naive CD4+ T cells from blood. The receptors shown here come from a man younger than 35 in good health.

This clone was detected a few times. V gene TRBV18 combines with J gene TRBJ2-7; 7 nucleotides line up with TRBD1. The CDR3 has 15 amino acids. CDR1 and CDR2 (germline): KGHSH, LQKENI. The V segment lost 4 bases and the J segment 5 bases; nucleotides outside the gene matches: 11. CDR3 protein: CASSRNRGDLDEQYF. CDR3 sequence (DNA): TGTGCCAGCTCACGGAACAGGGGTGATCTGGACGAGCAGTACTTC.

This clone was seen just once. The rearrangement links TRBV7-6 to TRBJ2-2, with 8 nucleotides matching TRBD2. CDR3 length: 16 amino acids. J gave up 4 bases and V 6 bases, and 10 bases lay outside the gene matches. CDR1 is SGHVS, CDR2 FNYEAQ, per germline. CDR3 nucleotides: TGTGCCAGCAGTTTTTACAGCGGGAGCGGCACCGGGGAGCTGTTTTTT. It yields the protein CASSFYSGSGTGELFF.

The V and J genes are TRBV7-2 and TRBJ2-3; possible D gene TRBD2, 5 bases. V lost 2 bases and J lost 2, with 17 bases in between. The CDR3 covers 17 residues. CDR1 is SGHTA, CDR2 FQGNSA, per germline. In nucleotides, the CDR3 is TGTGCCAGCAGCTTATTCCCTCCGTACGGGAACACAGATACGCAGTATTTT. The encoded protein is CASSLFPPYGNTDTQYF. The complete variable domain, with remaining parts taken from reference TRBV7-2 and TRBJ2-3, reads GAGVSQSPSNKVTEKGKDVELRCDPISGHTALYWYRQSLGQGLEFLIYFQGNSAPDKSGLPSDRFSAERTGGSVSTLTIQRTQQEDSAVYLCASSLFPPYGNTDTQYFGPGTRLTVL.

A few counts support this clone. V gene TRBV4-3 combines with J gene TRBJ2-3; 14 bases agree with TRBD2. The junction had 12 bases not matched to a gene; V was cut back by 0 bases and J by 1 base. Germline-derived CDR1 and CDR2 are LGHNA and YSLEER. This CDR3 has 21 amino acids. The CDR3 sequence: CASSQDPGGRLAGGGTDTQYF. The CDR3 coding sequence is TGCGCCAGCAGCCAAGATCCGGGGGGCCGACTAGCGGGAGGGGGCACAGATACGCAGTATTTT.

Details on this clone: At the DNA level, this CDR3 is encoded by other sequences in the same sample as well. V usage is TRBV28 and J usage is TRBJ1-2; no definite D call. V lost 3 bases and J 4 bases, leaving 12 bases between the germline ends. CDR1 is MDHEN, CDR2 SYDVKM, per germline. CDR3 length: 14 amino acids. The CDR3 loop reads CASSLGAGGYGYTF. The CDR3 nucleotides read TGTGCCAGCAGTTTGGGCGCAGGAGGCTATGGCTACACCTTC.

The chain recombines TRBV5-1 with TRBJ2-7; tentative D call: TRBD2 (6 bases). CDR3 length equals 13 residues. Germline V gene lookup returns CDR1 SGHRS and CDR2 YFSETQ. Between the trimmed V and J ends, which lost 4 bases and 4 bases, there was a span of 12 bases. CDR3 sequence reads: CASSPGTPYEQYF. The CDR3 DNA reads as TGCGCCAGCAGCCCCGGGACTCCTTACGAGCAGTACTTC.

The V call is TRBV19, the J call TRBJ2-6; the D gene is possibly TRBD2 (6 bases). Per the germline V gene, CDR1 is LNHDA and CDR2 is SQIVND (reference sequence). The CDR3 length is 13 residues. Trimming stripped 7 bases from V and 2 bases from J, with 6 bases between. CDR3 in DNA: TGTGCCAGTACGGGGGCTGGGGCCAACGTCCTGACTTTC. Translation: CASTGAGANVLTF.

V is TRBV4-3 and J is TRBJ1-2; 10 bases line up with TRBD1. Losses at the gene ends were 1 base for V and 2 bases for J; bases not matched to a gene: 1. Germline V gene data show CDR1 as LGHNA and CDR2 as YSLEER. CDR3 length equals 15 residues. CDR3 sequence reads: CASSQGQGANYGYTF. The CDR3 nucleotides are TGCGCCAGCAGCCAAGGACAGGGGGCCAACTATGGCTACACCTTC.

This clone was seen a few times. This chain links TRBV28 with TRBJ2-7; the match to TRBD2 covers 9 bases. Per the germline V gene, CDR1 is MDHEN and CDR2 is SYDVKM. The CDR3 totals 15 residues. J lost 2 bases, V lost 7 bases, and 9 bases had no gene match. CDR3 nucleotide sequence: TGTGCCAGCAATCAGCGGGCGGGAGGGACCTACGAGCAGTACTTC. Encoded protein: CASNQRAGGTYEQYF. The full variable domain, rest sourced from reference TRBV28 and TRBJ2-7, is DVKVTQSSRYLVKRTGEKVFLECVQDMDHENMFWYRQDPGLGLRLIYFSYDVKMKEKGDIPEGYSVSREKKERFSLILESASTNQTSMYLCASNQRAGGTYEQYFGPGTRLTVT.

This clone was observed a handful of times. This chain connects TRBV7-2 to TRBJ2-7; TRBD1 agrees at 10 bases. This CDR3 is built from 13 residues. CDR1 is SGHTA and CDR2 is FQGNSA in the germline V gene. V trimming: 5 bases; J trimming: 6 bases; junction bases outside the gene matches: 4. The CDR3 protein is CASSGRQGAEQYF. The CDR3 DNA reads as TGTGCCAGCAGCGGGCGACAGGGGGCCGAGCAGTACTTC. The complete variable domain, with remaining parts taken from reference TRBV7-2 and TRBJ2-7, reads GAGVSQSPSNKVTEKGKDVELRCDPISGHTALYWYRQSLGQGLEFLIYFQGNSAPDKSGLPSDRFSAERTGGSVSTLTIQRTQQEDSAVYLCASSGRQGAEQYFGPGTRLTVT.

This clone occurred a few times. The rearrangement uses TRBV5-4 and TRBJ2-5; TRBD2 matches 7 bases. The CDR3 is 17 residues long. Germline CDR1 and CDR2: SGHNT and YYREEE (reference sequence). V shed 4 bases and J 1 base; nucleotides not matched to a gene: 13. The CDR3 DNA reads TGTGCCAGCAGCCCGTCGCTGAGCGGGACCGTCCAAGAGACCCAGTACTTC. Its translation: CASSPSLSGTVQETQYF.

The chain combines TRBV6-5 with TRBJ2-6, with D unresolved. Deletions cut 2 bases from V and 1 base from J, with 9 bases between. The CDR3 length is 16 residues. CDR1 and CDR2 from the germline V gene are MNHEY and SVGAGI. The CDR3 DNA follows: TGTGCCAGCAGTTACGCTCGGAGATCTGGGGCCAACGTCCTGACTTTC. This codes for CASSYARRSGANVLTF.

The genes are TRBV28 and TRBJ2-5; D might be TRBD1 (6 bases). This CDR3 contains 15 residues. Germline CDR1 and CDR2: MDHEN and SYDVKM. The V end lost 5 bases, the J end lost 7 bases, and 20 bases lay between the germline ends. The CDR3 bases are TGTGCCAGCAGTACCACCGGGACACCTCATCGGACCCAGTACTTC. It codes for CASSTTGTPHRTQYF.

In its sample, this clone was seen a few times. V and J are TRBV9 and TRBJ2-3; 7 bases are a match to TRBD2. CDR1 is SGDLS, CDR2 YYNGEE, per germline. This CDR3 is 15 amino acids long. The junction had 7 bases not matched to a gene; V was cut back by 4 bases and J by 2 bases. The CDR3 reads CASSSRGDLTDTQYF. The CDR3 nucleotides read TGTGCCAGCAGCTCACGGGGGGACCTCACAGATACGCAGTATTTT.

This clone appeared a few times. The gene calls are TRBV7-9 and TRBJ2-3, with 8 bases fitting TRBD2. The germline V gene encodes CDR1 SEHNR and CDR2 FQNEAQ (reference sequence). This CDR3 comprises 16 residues. Trimming at V came to 0 bases and at J to 3 bases, leaving 5 bases not matched to a gene. The CDR3 loop reads CASSLAVASGTDTQYF. CDR3 bases: TGTGCCAGCAGCTTAGCTGTCGCTAGCGGGACAGATACGCAGTATTTT.

This clone has a handful of counts. The J gene is TRBJ2-5, the V gene TRBV13, with 7 bases lining up with TRBD2. Trimming cost V 10 bases and J 0 bases; bases outside gene matches: 8. The germline CDR1 and CDR2 sequences are PRHDT and FYEKMQ (reference sequence). CDR3 length equals 14 residues. The CDR3 loop reads CATHPGGYQETQYF. CDR3 DNA sequence: TGTGCCACCCACCCCGGGGGGTACCAAGAGACCCAGTACTTC. Together with reference TRBV13 and TRBJ2-5, the CDR3 gives the full variable domain: AAGVIQSPRHLIKEKRETATLKCYPIPRHDTVYWYQQGPGQDPQFLISFYEKMQSDKGSIPDRFSAQQFSDYHSELNMSSLELGDSALYFCATHPGGYQETQYFGPGTRLLVL.

This clone was seen a few times. Here the CDR3 reads CASSLNLEGINQPQHF. Here the CDR3 DNA reads TGTGCCAGCAGCTTAAATTTAGAGGGTATCAATCAGCCCCAGCATTTT. The chain couples TRBV7-2 to TRBJ1-5; D ambiguous. V lost 2 bases, J lost 3 bases, and 14 bases lay in between. Looked up from germline, CDR1 is SGHTA and CDR2 is FQGNSA. The CDR3 covers 16 residues.

This clone was counted only a few times. The rearrangement links TRBV7-9 to TRBJ1-5; 9 nucleotides align to TRBD1. This CDR3 region has 19 residues. Germline V lookup: CDR1 SEHNR, CDR2 FQNEAQ (reference sequence). Trimming at V came to 2 bases and at J to 6 bases, leaving 17 bases not matched to a gene. Here the CDR3 DNA reads TGTGCCAGCAGCTTATTTCCGGGACAGGGAGATTTGTCCAGTCAGCCCCAGCATTTT. This sequence encodes CASSLFPGQGDLSSQPQHF.

V gene TRBV5-4 combines with J gene TRBJ2-3, with D hard to call. This CDR3 region has 12 residues. The V gene lost 0 bases and the J gene lost 5 bases, with 4 bases spanning the gap. The germline gives CDR1 SGHNT, CDR2 YYREEE (reference sequence). The CDR3 reads CASSLVLDTQYF. DNA for the CDR3: TGTGCCAGCAGCTTGGTTCTAGATACGCAGTATTTT.

The chain couples TRBV5-4 to TRBJ2-1; no definite D call. CDR1 is SGHNT, CDR2 YYREEE, per germline (reference sequence). The CDR3 runs to 14 residues. Trimming left V 4 bases short and J 9 bases short, with 17 bases between. In nucleotides, the CDR3 is TGTGCCAGCAGCCCCTATGGGCGTGGGCGTGAGCAGTTCTTC. Translating it yields CASSPYGRGREQFF.

This clone was found a few times. This chain connects TRBV5-1 to TRBJ1-4; D possibly corresponds to TRBD1 (6 bases). The CDR3 is made up of 14 amino acids. From germline, CDR1 is SGHRS and CDR2 YFSETQ. V was clipped by 4 bases and J by 6 bases, with 13 bases between them. The CDR3: CASSASGQDEKLFF. The DNA for the CDR3 is TGCGCCAGCAGCGCGTCGGGACAAGATGAAAAACTGTTTTTT.

This clone was counted only a few times. The chain employs TRBV25-1 and TRBJ2-1, with D hard to call. CDR3 size: 13 residues. Germline V CDR1 and CDR2: MGHDK, SYGVNS. Trimming removed 1 base at V and 7 bases at J, with 8 bases between. The CDR3 sequence: CASSESTWNEQFF. DNA for the CDR3: TGTGCCAGCAGTGAATCAACATGGAATGAGCAGTTCTTC.

Only a few counts were recorded for this clone. The V and J genes are TRBV6-5 and TRBJ2-1; D unresolved. Looked up from germline, CDR1 is MNHEY and CDR2 is SVGAGI. This CDR3 contains 14 residues. Trimming pared 6 bases from V and 0 bases from J, leaving 9 bases between. The CDR3 is CASRRLSSYNEQFF. The CDR3 nucleotides are TGTGCCAGCAGAAGACTTAGCTCCTACAATGAGCAGTTCTTC.

This clone has only a few counts. CDR3 residues: CASSLDRARSSYEQYF. CDR3 sequence (DNA): TGTGCCAGCAGCTTGGATCGCGCAAGAAGCTCCTACGAGCAGTACTTC. This rearrangement joins TRBV5-4 to TRBJ2-7; D is undetermined. CDR1 SGHNT and CDR2 YYREEE come from the germline V gene (reference sequence). This CDR3 region has 16 residues. The V end was cut by 0 bases, the J end by 0 bases, with 13 bases between.